A single TCR beta chain is shown here with its context. Its antigen is still unknown. RNA, at about 0.45 to 1 ug, was reverse transcribed with random hexamers. TCRdb passed the immunoSEQ multiplex PCR reads through MiXCR, listing each CDR3 protein once. The sample consists of 95,000 to 150,000 distinct CDR3 sequences, about 93% of them appearing once. The data were taken from a study of CD8 T cells in Susac syndrome. Study-wide background: Patients with Susac syndrome were therapy-naive, treated with corticosteroids, or treated with intravenous immunoglobulin alone when blood was collected.

The germline V gene has CDR1 SGHTA and CDR2 FQGNSA. J was trimmed by 4 bases and V by 4 bases; bases with no gene match: 10. CDR3 length: 16 residues. Study results and limitations: Clonal expansion involving Susac CD8+ cells peaked in TEMRA cells and active patients.

This sequence joins TRBV7-2 and TRBJ2-7; TRBD2 agrees at 10 bases. The sample comprised CD8+ T cells from PBMCs. The sequence was collected from a human donor with Susac syndrome. The CDR3 region is CASSSHQRGGLYEQYF. The CDR3, as DNA: TGTGCCAGCAGCTCACATCAGCGGGGGGGCTTATACGAGCAGTACTTC.